Shown below are 8 T cell receptor beta chains from a single sample sequenced in a study of control samples from healthy donors and cancer patients. Using immunoSEQ multiplex PCR, the repertoire was profiled, and TCRdb retains in-frame clones only, with some absent. The table lists tens of thousands of clones, 80% to 85% of them singletons. The sample comprised PBMCs. The receptors originated from a man in his 60s with colorectal cancer.

The V and J genes are TRBV5-1 and TRBJ1-1; weak D call: TRBD1 (5 bases). This CDR3 spans 15 amino acids. V was cut by 0 bases and J by 1 base, with 10 bases left in between. Germline V CDR1 and CDR2: SGHRS, YFSETQ. CDR3 nucleotides: TGCGCCAGCAGCTTGGGGGGCAGCGGGAACACTGAAGCTTTCTTT. Amino acids: CASSLGGSGNTEAFF.

The chain has TRBV19 and TRBJ1-5, with D tentatively TRBD1 (6 bases). The CDR3 is made up of 15 amino acids. CDR1 and CDR2 from the germline V gene are LNHDA and SQIVND (reference sequence). V shed 6 bases and J shed 2 bases, with 14 bases lying between them. In nucleotides, the CDR3 is TGTGCCAGTAGCCCGGGACATTCCGGCAATCAGCCCCAGCATTTT. Its protein is CASSPGHSGNQPQHF.

V usage is TRBV2 and J usage is TRBJ1-2; weak D call: TRBD1 (6 bases). The V gene's germline CDR1 is SNHLY and CDR2 FYNNEI. This CDR3 is 14 amino acids long. Trimming pared 5 bases from V and 4 bases from J, leaving 14 bases between. The CDR3: CASSKRDISYGYTF. CDR3 bases: TGTGCCAGCAGTAAGAGGGACATCAGCTATGGCTACACCTTC. The full variable domain, completed using reference TRBV2 and TRBJ1-2, is EPEVTQTPSHQVTQMGQEVILRCVPISNHLYFYWYRQILGQKVEFLVSFYNNEISEKSEIFDDQFSVERPDGSNFTLKIRSTKLEDSAMYFCASSKRDISYGYTFGSGTRLTVV.

This clone was seen just once. The genes are TRBV19 and TRBJ1-1; D not resolved. This CDR3 region has 15 residues. Germline V lookup: CDR1 LNHDA, CDR2 SQIVND (reference sequence). This chain's CDR3 is CAVETTFLSSTEAFF. CDR3 nucleotides: TGTGCAGTAGAGACTACCTTTTTATCCTCCACTGAAGCTTTCTTT.

This clone was found a few times. The chain carries TRBV20-1 and TRBJ2-1; D remains ambiguous. With 3 bases removed from V and 7 bases from J, the gap between germline ends came to 4 bases. Germline V gene data show CDR1 as DFQATT and CDR2 as SNEGSKA (reference sequence). This CDR3 is built from 10 residues. CDR3 in amino acids: CSARSNEQFF. The CDR3 DNA reads as TGCAGTGCTAGGTCAAATGAGCAGTTCTTC.

The chain couples TRBV30 to TRBJ1-5; no firm D call. CDR3 length equals 12 residues. The ends were cut back, 4 bases at V and 4 bases at J, with 8 bases in the middle. Germline V gene sequence: CDR1 GTSNPN, CDR2 SVGIG (reference sequence). Written as DNA, the CDR3 is TGTGCCTGGAACCTTCCGAATCAGCCCCAGCATTTT. It codes for CAWNLPNQPQHF.

This clone has a handful of counts. The rearrangement links TRBV30 to TRBJ1-3; D unclear. Between the trimmed V and J ends, which lost 6 bases and 3 bases, there was a span of 12 bases. The CDR3 loop spans 13 amino acids. Germline CDR1 reads GTSNPN; CDR2 reads SVGIG (reference sequence). The CDR3 region is CACETASGNTIYF. Here the CDR3 DNA reads TGTGCCTGCGAGACGGCTAGTGGAAACACCATATATTTT.

The chain's CDR3 is CASSQGLAGVNTGELFF. The CDR3 nucleotides are TGTGCCAGCAGCCAAGGACTAGCGGGGGTAAACACCGGGGAGCTGTTTTTT. The V call is TRBV4-2, the J call TRBJ2-2, with 12 positions matching TRBD2. The V gene end was trimmed by 1 base and the J gene end by 2 bases; junction bases not matched to a gene: 2. Germline values: CDR1 LGHNA, CDR2 YNFKEQ. There are 17 residues in the CDR3.